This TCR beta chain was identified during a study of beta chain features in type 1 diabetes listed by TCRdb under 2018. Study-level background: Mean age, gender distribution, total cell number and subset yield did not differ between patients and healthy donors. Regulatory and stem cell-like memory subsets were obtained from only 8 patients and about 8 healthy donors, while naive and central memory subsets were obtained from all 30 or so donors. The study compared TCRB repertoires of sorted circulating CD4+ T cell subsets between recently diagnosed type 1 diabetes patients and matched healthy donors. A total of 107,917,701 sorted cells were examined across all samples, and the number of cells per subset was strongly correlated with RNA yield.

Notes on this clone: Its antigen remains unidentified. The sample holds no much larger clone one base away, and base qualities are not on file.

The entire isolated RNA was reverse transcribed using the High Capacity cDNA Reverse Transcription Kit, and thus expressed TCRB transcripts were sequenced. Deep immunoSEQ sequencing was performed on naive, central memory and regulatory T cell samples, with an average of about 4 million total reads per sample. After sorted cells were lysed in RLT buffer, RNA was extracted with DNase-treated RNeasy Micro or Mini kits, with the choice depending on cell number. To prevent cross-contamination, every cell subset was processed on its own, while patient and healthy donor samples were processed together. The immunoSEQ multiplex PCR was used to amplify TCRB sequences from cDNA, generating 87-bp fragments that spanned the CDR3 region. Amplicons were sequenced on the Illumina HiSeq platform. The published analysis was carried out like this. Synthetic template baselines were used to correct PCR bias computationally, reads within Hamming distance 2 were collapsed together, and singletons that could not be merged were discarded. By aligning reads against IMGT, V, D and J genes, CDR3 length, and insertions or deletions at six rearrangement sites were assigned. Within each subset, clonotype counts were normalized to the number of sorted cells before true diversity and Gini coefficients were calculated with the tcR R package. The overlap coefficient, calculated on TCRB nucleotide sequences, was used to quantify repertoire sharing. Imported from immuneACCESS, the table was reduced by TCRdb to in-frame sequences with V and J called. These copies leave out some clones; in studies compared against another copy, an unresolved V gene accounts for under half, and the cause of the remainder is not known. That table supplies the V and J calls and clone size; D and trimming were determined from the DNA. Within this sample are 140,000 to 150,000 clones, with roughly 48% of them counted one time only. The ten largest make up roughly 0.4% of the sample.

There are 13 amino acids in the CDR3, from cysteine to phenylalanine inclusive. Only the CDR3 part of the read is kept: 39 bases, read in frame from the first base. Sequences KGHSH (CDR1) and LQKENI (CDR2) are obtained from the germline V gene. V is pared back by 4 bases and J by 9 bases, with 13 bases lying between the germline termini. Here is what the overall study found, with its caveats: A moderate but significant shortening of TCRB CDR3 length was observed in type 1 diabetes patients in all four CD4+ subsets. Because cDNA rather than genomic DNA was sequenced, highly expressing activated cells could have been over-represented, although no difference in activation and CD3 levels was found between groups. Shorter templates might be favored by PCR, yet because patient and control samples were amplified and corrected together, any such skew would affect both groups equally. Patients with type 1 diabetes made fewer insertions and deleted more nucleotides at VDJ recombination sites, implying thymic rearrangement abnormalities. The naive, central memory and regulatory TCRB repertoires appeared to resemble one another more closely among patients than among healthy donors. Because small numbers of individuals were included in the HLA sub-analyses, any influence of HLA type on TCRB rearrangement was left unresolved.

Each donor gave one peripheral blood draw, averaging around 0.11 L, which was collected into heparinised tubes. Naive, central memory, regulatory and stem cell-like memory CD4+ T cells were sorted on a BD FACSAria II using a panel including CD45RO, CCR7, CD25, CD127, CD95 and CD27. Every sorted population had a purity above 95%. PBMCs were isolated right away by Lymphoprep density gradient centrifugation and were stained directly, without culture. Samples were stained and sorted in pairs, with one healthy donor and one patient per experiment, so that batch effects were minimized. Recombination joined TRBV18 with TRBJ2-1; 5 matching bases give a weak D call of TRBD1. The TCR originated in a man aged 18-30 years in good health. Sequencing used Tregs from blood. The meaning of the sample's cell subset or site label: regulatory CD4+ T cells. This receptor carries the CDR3 CASSRVGTGEQFF. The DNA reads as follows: TGTGCCAGCTCACGTGTCGGTACAGGTGAGCAGTTCTTC.